The clone carrying this TCR beta chain was picked up a small number of times. These data originate in a study of blood T cell repertoires in COVID-19. Some clones are missing from TCRdb's copy, which holds only in-frame ones; the method was immunoSEQ multiplex PCR. The table records under 200,000 clones, approximately 81% of them present only once. V lost 4 bases and J lost 2, with 14 bases in between. Germline-derived CDR1 and CDR2 are SNHLY and FYNNEI. The CDR3 has 15 amino acids. Sequenced input: peripheral blood. This chain uses TRBV2 with TRBJ1-2; possible D gene TRBD1, 6 bases. The origin of this receptor is a woman aged 80 or over with acute or convalescent COVID-19. Here the CDR3 DNA reads TGTGCCAGCAGTGTTGAATTGGACAGCAACTATGGCTACACCTTC. Translation: CASSVELDSNYGYTF.